This T cell receptor (beta chain) was captured by sequencing in a study of cytomegalovirus exposure and HLA in healthy donors. Germline CDR1 LNHDA, CDR2 SQIVND (reference sequence). The CDR3 length is 14 residues. V lost 5 bases and J lost 2, with 7 bases in between. A single count supports this clone. Its cognate antigen is unknown. Study-level points and caveats: There were reportedly fewer N-insertions in an Asian-associated ancestry cluster than the roughly 610-donor mean, in a later analysis.

PCR primers comprised 60 Vbeta and 13 Jbeta primers. The assay was immunoSEQ multiplex PCR, and TCRdb's table has in-frame clones only and misses some. The table has under 90,000 clones, more than 70% seen once. The source is a man aged 35 to 55 in good health and CMV-seronegative. Sequencing input: PBMCs. The gene calls are TRBV19 and TRBJ1-6; D might be TRBD1 (6 bases). The CDR3 nucleotides read TGTGCCAGTAGTCCAGGGGCCTATAATTCACCCCTCCACTTT. Translation gives CASSPGAYNSPLHF.